These 16 T cell receptor beta chains were all obtained from the same sample, sequenced in a study of beta chain features in type 1 diabetes. The whole isolated RNA underwent reverse transcription, so sequencing captured expressed TCRB transcripts. The method was immunoSEQ multiplex PCR; TCRdb's version includes in-frame clones alone and lacks a portion of them. The sample shows 350,000 or so clones, about 19% of them seen only once. The source material was naive CD4+ T cells from blood. The receptors originated from a woman between 18 and 29 years old in good health.

This clone came up a few times. The genes are TRBV29-1 and TRBJ1-2, with D perhaps TRBD1 (6 bases). Germline CDR1 reads SQVTM; CDR2 reads ANQGSEA. The CDR3 totals 12 residues. V was shortened by 6 bases and J by 12 bases, with 20 bases between the two germline ends. The CDR3 protein is CSVARKTGNNTF. Written as DNA, the CDR3 is TGCAGCGTCGCCCGGAAAACAGGGAATAACACCTTC.

V is TRBV30 and J is TRBJ2-7; TRBD2 matches at 11 bases. This CDR3 contains 14 residues. The V and J ends lost 8 bases and 1 base, in that order; junction bases with no gene match: 7. From germline, CDR1 is GTSNPN and CDR2 SVGIG (reference sequence). CDR3 nucleotides: TGTGCCGGTGCACTAGCGGGAGATTCCTACGAGCAGTACTTC. Translation gives CAGALAGDSYEQYF.

The chain combines TRBV19 with TRBJ2-1; D not resolved. The CDR3 spans 14 residues. V lost 6 bases to trimming and J lost 4 bases, with 13 bases between them. Germline V CDR1 and CDR2: LNHDA, SQIVND (reference sequence). In DNA, the CDR3 is TGTGCCAGTAGACAACGACAAAATTACAATGAGCAGTTCTTC. Translation gives CASRQRQNYNEQFF.

This clone was recorded a few times. The chain combines TRBV30 with TRBJ1-5; 10 bases match TRBD1. The CDR3 runs to 14 residues. V gave up 2 bases and J gave up 7 bases; unmatched junction bases: 5. Germline V gene sequence: CDR1 GTSNPN, CDR2 SVGIG (reference sequence). The CDR3 nucleotides read TGTGCCTGGAGTATGGGGACAGGGGCACAGCCCCAGCATTTT. This codes for CAWSMGTGAQPQHF.

This clone was found a few times. The V gene is TRBV11-3, the J gene TRBJ1-2, with D maybe TRBD1 (6 bases). Trimming removed 5 bases from V and 5 bases from J, with 12 bases in between. CDR3 length: 13 residues. The germline V gene has CDR1 SGHNT and CDR2 YENEEA. CDR3 sequence (DNA): TGTGCCAGCAGCCTGACAGGAGATTATGGCTACACCTTC. Its translation: CASSLTGDYGYTF.

J is TRBJ2-3 and V is TRBV5-1; possible D gene TRBD2, 5 bases. The CDR3 covers 14 residues. CDR1 and CDR2 (germline): SGHRS, YFSETQ. Between the trimmed V and J ends, which lost 0 bases and 6 bases, there was a span of 11 bases. CDR3 protein: CASSLGITGDTQYF. The CDR3 DNA reads TGCGCCAGCAGCTTGGGGATTACGGGGGATACGCAGTATTTT.

The chain recombines TRBV6-6 with TRBJ1-2; D perhaps matches TRBD1 (6 bases). Germline CDR1 is MNHNY and CDR2 is SVGAGI (reference sequence). The CDR3 consists of 12 residues. Trimming took off 10 bases at V and 6 bases at J, with 15 bases between the two ends. The chain's CDR3 is CATRLGHHGYTF. CDR3 bases: TGTGCCACCAGGCTGGGACACCATGGCTACACCTTC.

The chain carries TRBV4-1 and TRBJ2-6; 8 nucleotides line up with TRBD1. CDR1 is MGHRA and CDR2 is YSYEKL in the germline V gene. This CDR3 is built from 18 residues. Trimming took 0 bases from V and 0 from J; bases not matched to a gene: 4. The CDR3 protein is CASSQDGQGVSGANVLTF. The DNA of the CDR3 is TGCGCCAGCAGCCAAGATGGACAGGGTGTCTCTGGGGCCAACGTCCTGACTTTC.

This clone showed up just a few times. This chain joins TRBV7-8 and TRBJ2-5; possibly TRBD1 for D (5 bases). V lost 5 bases, J lost 2 bases, and 15 bases lay in between. Germline CDR1 and CDR2: SGHVS and FQNEAQ. The length of the CDR3 is 15 residues. The CDR3 here is CASSGTRTIQETQYF. The CDR3 DNA reads TGTGCCAGCAGCGGCACACGGACAATTCAAGAGACCCAGTACTTC.

This clone has just a few counts. This chain joins TRBV10-3 and TRBJ2-7; maybe TRBD2 (6 bases). Trimming took 0 bases from V and 3 from J, leaving 15 bases between them. Germline-derived CDR1 and CDR2 are ENHRY and SYGVKD. CDR3 length equals 16 residues. The CDR3 sequence is CAISESGGGDGYEQYF. The CDR3 DNA is TGTGCCATCAGTGAGTCGGGGGGAGGTGACGGCTACGAGCAGTACTTC.

Only a few counts were recorded for this clone. The chain combines TRBV7-9 with TRBJ1-1; possible D gene TRBD1, 6 bases. This CDR3 is built from 14 residues. The V and J ends lost 5 bases and 1 base respectively, with 11 bases between them. Germline assignment: CDR1 SEHNR and CDR2 FQNEAQ (reference sequence). CDR3 bases: TGTGCCAGCAGCCGTAAGGGGGAGAACACTGAAGCTTTCTTT. Its translation: CASSRKGENTEAFF.

The V gene is TRBV6-5, the J gene TRBJ2-7; the D is unclear. The CDR3 covers 13 residues. Per the germline V gene, CDR1 is MNHEY and CDR2 is SVGAGI. Trimming stripped 4 bases from V and 5 bases from J, with 12 bases between. DNA of the CDR3: TGTGCCAGCAGTTCCGGCAGGATAGACGAGCAGTACTTC. This gives the protein CASSSGRIDEQYF.

This clone was observed a handful of times. The V gene is TRBV10-3, the J gene TRBJ2-1; tentatively, D is TRBD2 (5 bases). The CDR3 totals 13 residues. Germline V gene data show CDR1 as ENHRY and CDR2 as SYGVKD. Trimming removed 7 bases from V and 4 bases from J, with 11 bases in between. The CDR3 DNA follows: TGTGCCATCACACCCAGCGGATACAATGAGCAGTTCTTC. Amino acid sequence: CAITPSGYNEQFF.

The chain recombines TRBV7-2 with TRBJ1-2; TRBD1 aligns across 8 bases. The CDR3 spans 16 residues. Germline V gene lookup returns CDR1 SGHTA and CDR2 FQGNSA. V was pared by 3 bases and J by 5 bases, with 11 bases of the junction left unmatched. The CDR3 is CASSFAIVQGVYGYTF. CDR3 sequence (DNA): TGTGCCAGCAGCTTCGCTATAGTACAGGGGGTTTATGGCTACACCTTC.

The CDR3, as DNA: TGTGCCACCAGCAGACTCGATGAGCAGTTCTTC. This translates into CATSRLDEQFF. This chain joins TRBV15 and TRBJ2-1; D gene unclear. The V and J ends lost 2 bases and 8 bases respectively, with 4 bases between them. Germline V gene data show CDR1 as LNHNV and CDR2 as YYDKDF (reference sequence). This CDR3 comprises 11 residues.

This clone was picked up a small number of times. CDR3 region: CAWSGGQGGYQPQHF. The CDR3 bases are TGTGCCTGGAGTGGGGGACAGGGAGGATATCAGCCCCAGCATTTT. The rearrangement links TRBV30 to TRBJ1-5, with TRBD1 identical over 9 bases. This CDR3 is 15 amino acids long. Germline CDR1 GTSNPN, CDR2 SVGIG (reference sequence). Losses at the gene ends were 1 base for V and 5 bases for J; bases not matched to a gene: 6.